This TCR beta chain was captured by sequencing in a study of technical replicates of blood from a few donors. Assay used: immunoSEQ multiplex PCR; TCRdb lists only in-frame clones, some missing. Of 90,000 to 100,000 clones listed, approximately 94% are singletons. V dropped 4 bases and J dropped 0; count of bases not matched to a gene: 9. This CDR3 spans 18 amino acids. The germline CDR1 and CDR2 sequences are SNHLY and FYNNEI. The gene calls are TRBV2 and TRBJ2-4, with TRBD1 identical over 10 bases. Sample: T cells isolated from PBMCs. The sequence came from a human donor in good health. The CDR3, as DNA: TGTGCCAGCAGTGCCGGGACAGGGGTTCTCCAAGCCAAAAACATTCAGTACTTC. It specifies CASSAGTGVLQAKNIQYF.